This T cell receptor (beta chain) was recovered during a study of shared clonotypes between healthy human individuals. On this clone itself: Antigen specificity is unknown.

About 28,000 T cell genomes (about 300 ng DNA) went into each PBMC replicate. The assay was immunoSEQ multiplex PCR, and TCRdb's table has in-frame clones only and misses some. This table has about 480,000 clones, around 79% appearing once. Study-wide points: Collection of samples was limited to blood; tissue repertoires likely differ.

Trimming took 3 bases from V and 4 from J, leaving 16 bases between them. CDR3 length: 15 amino acids. CDR1 is LNHDA and CDR2 is SQIVND in the germline V gene (reference sequence). The receptor was derived from a woman aged 40 to 50 in good health. Some clones in this sample may be carry-over from other donors' samples. The sequencing input was PBMCs. The genes are TRBV19 and TRBJ2-7, with D perhaps matching TRBD1 (6 bases). The CDR3 spells CASSIPGQSIYEQYF. Here the CDR3 DNA reads TGTGCCAGTAGTATTCCAGGACAGTCAATATACGAGCAGTACTTC. The variable domain in full, completed from reference TRBV19 and TRBJ2-7, reads DGGITQSPKYLFRKEGQNVTLSCEQNLNHDAMYWYRQDPGQGLRLIYYSQIVNDFQKGDIAEGYSVSREKKESFPLTVTSAQKNPTAFYLCASSIPGQSIYEQYFGPGTRLTVT.